This entry lists 6 T cell receptor beta chains sequenced from one sample in a study of T-cell memory formation after mild COVID-19. TCRdb reanalysed the 5' RACE reads using MiXCR and keeps one entry per CDR3 protein. The sample lists roughly 130,000 distinct CDR3 sequences, about 18% occurring once. Sequencing was carried out using PBMCs or a T cell subset sorted from them (not recorded which). The source is a man younger than 35 who had mild COVID-19 (a few samples of this study predate the infection). Cell type and time point are not known.

This clonotype turned up a few times. This chain connects TRBV5-1 to TRBJ2-1; D is ambiguous. The CDR3 loop spans 12 amino acids. V was shortened by 0 bases and J by 9 bases, with 7 bases between the two germline ends. CDR1 and CDR2 (germline): SGHRS, YFSETQ. The CDR3 loop is CASSLEHTEQFF. The CDR3 region has the DNA TGCGCCAGCAGCTTGGAGCACACTGAGCAGTTCTTC. Supplemented by reference TRBV5-1 and TRBJ2-1, the full variable domain reads KAGVTQTPRYLIKTRGQQVTLSCSPISGHRSVSWYQQTPGQGLQFLFEYFSETQRNKGNFPGRFSGRQFSNSRSEMNVSTLELGDSALYLCASSLEHTEQFFGPGTRLTVL.

This clonotype was recorded a few times. The V call is TRBV6-5, the J call TRBJ2-5; TRBD2 aligns across 9 bases. The V segment lost 6 bases and the J segment 5 bases; nucleotides outside the gene matches: 10. Germline assignment: CDR1 MNHEY and CDR2 SVGAGI. CDR3 length equals 15 residues. This CDR3 is CASSPGLAWGETQYF. DNA for the CDR3: TGTGCCAGCAGCCCCGGACTAGCGTGGGGGGAGACCCAGTACTTC.

The chain links TRBV7-7 to TRBJ1-1; possible D gene TRBD1, 5 bases. The CDR3 spans 13 residues. Germline V gene lookup returns CDR1 SSHAT and CDR2 FNYEAQ (reference sequence). Trimming took 5 bases from V and 2 from J, leaving 9 bases between them. The DNA for the CDR3 is TGTGCCAGCAGCCAAGACAGCAACACTGAAGCTTTCTTT. Amino acid sequence: CASSQDSNTEAFF.

The chain links TRBV11-1 to TRBJ1-4, with no clear D. V lost 8 bases, J lost 1 base, and 8 bases lay in between. The germline V gene encodes CDR1 SGHAT and CDR2 FQDESV (reference sequence). The CDR3 has 13 amino acids. CDR3 region: CASRRGTNEKLFF. CDR3 nucleotides: TGTGCCAGCCGGCGGGGAACTAATGAAAAACTGTTTTTT.

J is TRBJ1-4 and V is TRBV2; D is unresolved. The germline V gene has CDR1 SNHLY and CDR2 FYNNEI. The CDR3 totals 14 residues. V was trimmed by 5 bases and J by 6 bases, leaving 13 bases between them. CDR3 residues: CASSSRADYEKLFF. DNA of the CDR3: TGTGCCAGCAGTTCCCGGGCCGATTATGAAAAACTGTTTTTT.

The gene calls are TRBV7-2 and TRBJ2-7; either TRBD1 or TRBD2 may fit D (5 bases each). V was shortened by 2 bases and J by 2 bases, with 10 bases between the two germline ends. From germline, CDR1 is SGHTA and CDR2 FQGNSA. CDR3 length: 14 amino acids. CDR3 nucleotides: TGTGCCAGCAGCTTACCCAGGGACCCCTACGAGCAGTACTTC. This translates into CASSLPRDPYEQYF.